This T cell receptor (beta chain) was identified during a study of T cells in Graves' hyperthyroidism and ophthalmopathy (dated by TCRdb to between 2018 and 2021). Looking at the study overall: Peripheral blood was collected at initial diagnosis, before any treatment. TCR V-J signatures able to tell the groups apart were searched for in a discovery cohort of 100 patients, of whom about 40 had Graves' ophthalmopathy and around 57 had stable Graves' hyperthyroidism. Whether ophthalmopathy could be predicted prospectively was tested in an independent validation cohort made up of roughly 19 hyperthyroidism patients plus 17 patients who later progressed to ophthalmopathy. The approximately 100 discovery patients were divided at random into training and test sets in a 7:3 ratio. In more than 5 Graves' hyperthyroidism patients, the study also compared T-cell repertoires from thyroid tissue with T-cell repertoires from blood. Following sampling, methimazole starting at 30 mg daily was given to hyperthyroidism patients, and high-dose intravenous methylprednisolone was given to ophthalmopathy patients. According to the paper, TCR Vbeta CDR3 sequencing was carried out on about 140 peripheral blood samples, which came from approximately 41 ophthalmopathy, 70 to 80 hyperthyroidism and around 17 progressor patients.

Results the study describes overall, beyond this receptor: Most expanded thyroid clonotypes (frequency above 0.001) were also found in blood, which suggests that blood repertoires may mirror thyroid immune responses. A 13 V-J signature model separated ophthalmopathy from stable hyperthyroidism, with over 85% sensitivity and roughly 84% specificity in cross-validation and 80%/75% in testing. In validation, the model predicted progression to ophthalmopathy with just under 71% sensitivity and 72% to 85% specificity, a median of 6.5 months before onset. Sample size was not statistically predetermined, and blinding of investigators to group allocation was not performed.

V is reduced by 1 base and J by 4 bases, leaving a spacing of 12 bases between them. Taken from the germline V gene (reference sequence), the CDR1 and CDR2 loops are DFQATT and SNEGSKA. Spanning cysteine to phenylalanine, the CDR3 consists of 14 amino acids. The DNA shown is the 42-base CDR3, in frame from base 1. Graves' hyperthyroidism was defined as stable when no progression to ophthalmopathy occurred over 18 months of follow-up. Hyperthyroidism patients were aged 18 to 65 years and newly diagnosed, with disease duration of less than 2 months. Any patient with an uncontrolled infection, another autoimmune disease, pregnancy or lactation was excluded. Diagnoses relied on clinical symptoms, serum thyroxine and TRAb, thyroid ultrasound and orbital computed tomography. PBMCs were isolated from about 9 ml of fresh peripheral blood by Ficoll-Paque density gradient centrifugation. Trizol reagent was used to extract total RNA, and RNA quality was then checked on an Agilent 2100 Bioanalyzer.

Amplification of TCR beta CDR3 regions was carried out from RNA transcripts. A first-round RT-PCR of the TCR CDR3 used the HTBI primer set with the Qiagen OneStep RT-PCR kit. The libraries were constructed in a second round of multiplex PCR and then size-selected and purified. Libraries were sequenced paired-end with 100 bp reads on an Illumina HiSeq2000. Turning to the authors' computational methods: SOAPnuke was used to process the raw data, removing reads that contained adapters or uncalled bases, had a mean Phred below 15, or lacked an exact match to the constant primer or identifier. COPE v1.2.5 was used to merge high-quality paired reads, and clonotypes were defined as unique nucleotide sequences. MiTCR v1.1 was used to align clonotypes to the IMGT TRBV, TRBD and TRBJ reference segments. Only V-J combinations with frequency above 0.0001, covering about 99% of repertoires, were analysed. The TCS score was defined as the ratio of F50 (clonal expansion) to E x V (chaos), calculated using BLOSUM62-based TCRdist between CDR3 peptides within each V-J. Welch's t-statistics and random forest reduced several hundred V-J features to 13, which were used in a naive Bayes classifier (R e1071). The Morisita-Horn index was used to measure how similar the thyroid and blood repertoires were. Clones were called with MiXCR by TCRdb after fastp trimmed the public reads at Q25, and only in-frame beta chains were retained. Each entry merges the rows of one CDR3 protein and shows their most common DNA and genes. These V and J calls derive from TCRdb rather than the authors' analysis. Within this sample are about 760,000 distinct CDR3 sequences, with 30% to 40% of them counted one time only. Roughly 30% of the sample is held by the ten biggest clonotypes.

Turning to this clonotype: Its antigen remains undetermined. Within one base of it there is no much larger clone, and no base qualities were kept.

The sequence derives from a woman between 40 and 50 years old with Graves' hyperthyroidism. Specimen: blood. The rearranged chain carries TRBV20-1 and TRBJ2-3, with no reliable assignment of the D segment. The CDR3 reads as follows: CSARALGRADTQYF. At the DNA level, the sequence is TGCAGTGCTAGAGCTTTAGGACGCGCAGATACGCAGTATTTT.